This T cell receptor (beta chain) was identified in a study of CD8 T cells in Susac syndrome. Random hexamers were used to reverse transcribe an amount of about 0.5 to 1 ug RNA. TCRdb called the immunoSEQ multiplex PCR reads again in MiXCR, with one record for every CDR3 protein. This sample has about 77,000 distinct CDR3 sequences; approximately 94% occur once, and the top ten carry 0.4% to 0.55%. The CDR3 contains 14 residues. In germline, CDR1 is SGDLS, CDR2 YYNGEE. V lost 4 bases to trimming and J lost 5 bases, with 15 bases between them. The diagnostic criteria for definite or probable disease, as recently defined, were met by the patients with Susac syndrome.

This chain joins TRBV9 and TRBJ2-5; D is possibly TRBD2 (5 bases). This sequence originates from a human donor with Susac syndrome. Sequenced material: CD4+ T cells from PBMCs. The CDR3 DNA sequence: TGTGCCAGCAGCCCTCTCGGGGTACGGGAGACCCAGTACTTC. Its protein is CASSPLGVRETQYF. Variable domain in full (rest from reference TRBV9 and TRBJ2-5): DSGVTQTPKHLITATGQRVTLRCSPRSGDLSVYWYQQSLDQGLQFLIQYYNGEERAKGNILERFSAQQFPDLHSELNLSSLELGDSALYFCASSPLGVRETQYFGPGTRLLVL.